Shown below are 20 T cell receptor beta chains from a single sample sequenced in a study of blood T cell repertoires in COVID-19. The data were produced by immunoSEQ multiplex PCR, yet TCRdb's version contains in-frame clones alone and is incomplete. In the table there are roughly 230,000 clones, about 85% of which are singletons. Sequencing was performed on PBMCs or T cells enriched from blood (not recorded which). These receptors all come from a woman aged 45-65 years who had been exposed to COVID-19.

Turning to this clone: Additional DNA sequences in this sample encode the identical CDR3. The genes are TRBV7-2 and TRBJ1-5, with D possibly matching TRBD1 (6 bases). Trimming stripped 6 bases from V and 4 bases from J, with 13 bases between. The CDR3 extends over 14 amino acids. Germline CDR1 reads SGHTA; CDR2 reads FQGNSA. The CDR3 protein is CASSLRGGNQPQHF. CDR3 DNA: TGTGCCAGCAGTTTAAGAGGGGGAAATCAGCCCCAGCATTTT.

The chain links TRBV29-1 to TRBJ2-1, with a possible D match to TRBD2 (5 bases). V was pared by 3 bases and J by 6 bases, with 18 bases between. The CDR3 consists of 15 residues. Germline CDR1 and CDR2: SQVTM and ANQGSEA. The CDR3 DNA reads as TGCAGCGTTGAGAGAGACGGGGTTAGGGTCAATGAGCAGTTCTTC. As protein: CSVERDGVRVNEQFF.

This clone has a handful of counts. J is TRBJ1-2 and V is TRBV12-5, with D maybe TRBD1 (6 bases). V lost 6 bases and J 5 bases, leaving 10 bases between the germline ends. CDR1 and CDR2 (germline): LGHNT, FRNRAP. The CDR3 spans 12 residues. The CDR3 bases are TGTGCTAGTGGCACAGGGATTTATGGCTACACCTTC. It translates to CASGTGIYGYTF.

The DNA of the CDR3 is TGTGCCATCAGGGCCGGGACAGGTTTCCTTTCACCCCTCCACTTT. This encodes CAIRAGTGFLSPLHF. V usage is TRBV10-3 and J usage is TRBJ1-6; 8 nucleotides agree with TRBD1. Germline-derived CDR1 and CDR2 are ENHRY and SYGVKD. This CDR3 contains 15 residues. The J segment lost 9 bases and the V segment lost 6 bases, leaving 10 bases of the junction unmatched.

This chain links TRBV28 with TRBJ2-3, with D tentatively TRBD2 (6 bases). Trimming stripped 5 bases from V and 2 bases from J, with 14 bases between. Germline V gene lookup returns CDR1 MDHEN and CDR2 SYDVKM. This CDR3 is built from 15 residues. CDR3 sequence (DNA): TGTGCCAGCAGTCCCCAGCGGGTGGTCACAGATACGCAGTATTTT. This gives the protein CASSPQRVVTDTQYF.

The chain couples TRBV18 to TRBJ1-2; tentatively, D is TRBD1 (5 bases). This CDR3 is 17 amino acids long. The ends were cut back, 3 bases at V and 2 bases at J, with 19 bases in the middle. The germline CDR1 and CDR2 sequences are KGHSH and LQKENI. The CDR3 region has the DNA TGTGCCAGCTCACCGGAGACGACAGTCCACCGAAACTATGGCTACACCTTC. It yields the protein CASSPETTVHRNYGYTF. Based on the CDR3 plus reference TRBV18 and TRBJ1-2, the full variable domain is NAGVMQNPRHLVRRRGQEARLRCSPMKGHSHVYWYRQLPEEGLKFMVYLQKENIIDESGMPKERFSAEFPKEGPSILRIQQVVRGDSAAYFCASSPETTVHRNYGYTFGSGTRLTVV.

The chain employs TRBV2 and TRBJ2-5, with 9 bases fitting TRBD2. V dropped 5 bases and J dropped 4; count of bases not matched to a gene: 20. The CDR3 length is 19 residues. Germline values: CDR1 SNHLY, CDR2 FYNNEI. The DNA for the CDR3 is TGTGCCAGCAGTTCCCCGGGCGTGGGCGGGGGGGCCTTAGTAGAGACCCAGTACTTC. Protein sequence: CASSSPGVGGGALVETQYF.

CDR3 loop: CASQINNEQFF. The CDR3 DNA reads TGTGCCTCCCAGATAAACAATGAGCAGTTCTTC. The chain employs TRBV12-3 or TRBV12-4 and TRBJ2-1; D is unclear. This CDR3 spans 11 amino acids. V was trimmed by 11 bases and J by 5 bases, leaving 10 bases between them.

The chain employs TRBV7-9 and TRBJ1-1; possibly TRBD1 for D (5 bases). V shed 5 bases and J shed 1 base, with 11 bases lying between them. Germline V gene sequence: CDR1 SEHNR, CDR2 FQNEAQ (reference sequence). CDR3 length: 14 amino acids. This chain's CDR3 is CASSQTDKNTEAFF. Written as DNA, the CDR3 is TGTGCCAGCAGCCAGACGGACAAGAACACTGAAGCTTTCTTT.

This CDR3 is CASSLGGDQPQHF. As DNA, the CDR3 is TGTGCCAGCAGCTTAGGCGGAGATCAGCCCCAGCATTTT. The chain is built from TRBV11-2 and TRBJ1-5, with D unclear. V was clipped by 1 base and J by 5 bases, with 6 bases between them. The germline gives CDR1 SGHAT, CDR2 FQNNGV. This CDR3 contains 13 residues. The whole variable domain, remainder taken from reference TRBV11-2 and TRBJ1-5, is EAGVAQSPRYKIIEKRQSVAFWCNPISGHATLYWYQQILGQGPKLLIQFQNNGVVDDSQLPKDRFSAERLKGVDSTLKIQPAKLEDSAVYLCASSLGGDQPQHFGDGTRLSIL.

This CDR3 reads CASSLAADNQPQHF. The CDR3 DNA reads as TGTGCCAGCAGCTTGGCCGCAGACAATCAGCCCCAGCATTTT. The rearrangement links TRBV5-8 to TRBJ1-5; D gene ambiguous. V lost 0 bases, J lost 3 bases, and 7 bases lay in between. The CDR3 is made up of 14 amino acids. Germline CDR1 and CDR2: SGHTS and YDEGEE.

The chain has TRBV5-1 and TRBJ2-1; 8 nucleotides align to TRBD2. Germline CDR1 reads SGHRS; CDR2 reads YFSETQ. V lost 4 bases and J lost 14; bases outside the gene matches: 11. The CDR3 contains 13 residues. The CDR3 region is CASSIDSPGLEFF. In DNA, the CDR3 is TGCGCCAGCAGCATAGACTCACCGGGACTAGAGTTCTTC.

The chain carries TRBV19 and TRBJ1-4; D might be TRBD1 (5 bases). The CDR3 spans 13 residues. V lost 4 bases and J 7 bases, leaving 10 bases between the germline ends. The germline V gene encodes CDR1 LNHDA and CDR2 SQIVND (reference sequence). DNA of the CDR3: TGTGCCAGTAGTACAGGGATGCGTGAAAAACTGTTTTTT. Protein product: CASSTGMREKLFF.

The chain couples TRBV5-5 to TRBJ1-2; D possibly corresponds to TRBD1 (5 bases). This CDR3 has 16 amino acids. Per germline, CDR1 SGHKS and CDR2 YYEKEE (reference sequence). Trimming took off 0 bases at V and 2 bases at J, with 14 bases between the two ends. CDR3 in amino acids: CASSLAFPPGNYGYTF. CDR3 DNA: TGTGCCAGCAGCTTGGCATTCCCCCCAGGGAACTATGGCTACACCTTC.

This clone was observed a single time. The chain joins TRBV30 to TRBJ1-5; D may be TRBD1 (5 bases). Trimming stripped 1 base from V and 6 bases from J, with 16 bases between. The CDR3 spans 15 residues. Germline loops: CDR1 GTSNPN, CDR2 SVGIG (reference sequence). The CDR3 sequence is CAWSAGDLRGQPQHF. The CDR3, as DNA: TGTGCCTGGAGTGCGGGTGACCTAAGGGGTCAGCCCCAGCATTTT.

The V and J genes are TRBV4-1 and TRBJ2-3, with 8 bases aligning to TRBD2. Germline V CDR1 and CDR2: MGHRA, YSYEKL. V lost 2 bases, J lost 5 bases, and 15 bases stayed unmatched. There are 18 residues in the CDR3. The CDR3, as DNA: TGCGCCAGCAGCCAACAACCCCGGGGTAGCGGGGTAGGAGATACGCAGTATTTT. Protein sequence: CASSQQPRGSGVGDTQYF.

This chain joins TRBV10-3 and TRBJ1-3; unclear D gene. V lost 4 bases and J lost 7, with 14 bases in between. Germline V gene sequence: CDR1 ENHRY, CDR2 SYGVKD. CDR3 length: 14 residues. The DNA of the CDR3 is TGTGCCATCAGTGCCCCAGGTGCGGGGAACACCATATATTTT. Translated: CAISAPGAGNTIYF.

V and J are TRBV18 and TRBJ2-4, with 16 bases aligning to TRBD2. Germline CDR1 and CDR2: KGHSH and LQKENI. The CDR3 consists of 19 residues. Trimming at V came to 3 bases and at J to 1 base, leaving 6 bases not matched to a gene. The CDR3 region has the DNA TGTGCCAGCTCACCCGGGACTAGCGGGGGGGCCAGGGCCAAAAACATTCAGTACTTC. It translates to CASSPGTSGGARAKNIQYF.

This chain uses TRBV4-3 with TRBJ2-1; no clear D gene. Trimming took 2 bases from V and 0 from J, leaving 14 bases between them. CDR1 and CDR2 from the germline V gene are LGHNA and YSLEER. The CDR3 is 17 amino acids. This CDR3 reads CASSQLPGQLSYNEQFF. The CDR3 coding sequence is TGCGCCAGCAGCCAACTCCCAGGCCAGCTCTCCTACAATGAGCAGTTCTTC.

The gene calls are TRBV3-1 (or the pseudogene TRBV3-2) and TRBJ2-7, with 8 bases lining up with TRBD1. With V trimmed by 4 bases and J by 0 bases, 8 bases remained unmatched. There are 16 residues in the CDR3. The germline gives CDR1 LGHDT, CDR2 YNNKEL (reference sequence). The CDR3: CASSPRTGISSYEQYF. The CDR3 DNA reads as TGTGCCAGCAGCCCTAGGACAGGGATCTCCTCCTACGAGCAGTACTTC.